This T cell receptor (beta chain) was recovered during a study of T-cell reconstitution after alpha-beta-depleted transplantation in children. Molecular barcoding with unique molecular identifiers was used for the TCRbeta library. From the PCR reads, TCRdb called clonotypes with MiXCR, one entry per CDR3 protein. This table has roughly 190,000 distinct CDR3 sequences, approximately 15% appearing once. This clonotype was picked up many times. Trimming pared 5 bases from V and 6 bases from J, leaving 14 bases between. The CDR3 contains 13 residues. In germline, CDR1 is SEHNR, CDR2 FQNEAQ (reference sequence).

This rearrangement joins TRBV7-9 to TRBJ2-7; tentatively, D is TRBD2 (6 bases). The sequences come from PBMCs from the stem cell graft donor, collected from the stem cell graft. The receptor was derived from a human donor who donated a stem cell graft to a child with acute lymphoblastic leukemia. This CDR3 reads CASSPGLLGEQYF. DNA for the CDR3: TGTGCCAGCAGCCCGGGACTGCTAGGCGAGCAGTACTTC.